A selection of T cell receptor beta chains follows, all from one sample in a study of radiation and T cells in renal cell carcinoma. The assay was immunoSEQ multiplex PCR, and TCRdb's table has in-frame clones only and misses some. The table shows about 130,000 clones, with 81% occurring only once. Sample: blood, taken from a patient whose treatment included radiotherapy and nephrectomy. The receptors stem from a man in his fifties or sixties with renal cell carcinoma. The CDR3 runs from the conserved cysteine through the conserved F or W. A D gene is named only where the DNA matches it firmly. Only some rows state a clone size, as once, few, many or a class for expanded clones.

clone size,J gene,D gene,V gene,CDR3 length,CDR3 protein,CDR3 DNA
NA,TRBJ2-5,NA,TRBV6-5,9,CATHQTQYF,TGTGCCACCCATCAGACCCAGTACTTC
NA,TRBJ2-5,NA,TRBV10-3,14,CAISGVGGKETQYF,TGTGCCATCAGTGGTGTAGGGGGGAAAGAGACCCAGTACTTC
NA,TRBJ2-7,NA,TRBV28,16,CASSLSNQGPLSEQYF,TGTGCCAGCAGTTTATCGAACCAGGGGCCTCTTTCCGAGCAGTACTTC
few,TRBJ2-3,TRBD2,TRBV9,15,CASSGGSWSTDTQYF,TGTGCCAGCAGCGGCGGGAGTTGGAGCACAGATACGCAGTATTTT
few,TRBJ1-5,NA,TRBV18,14,CASSPGYSNQPQHF,TGTGCCAGCTCACCTGGTTATAGCAATCAGCCCCAGCATTTT
medium-sized,TRBJ2-7,TRBD1,TRBV2,13,CAITGTDSYEQYF,TGTGCCATAACCGGGACAGACTCCTACGAGCAGTACTTC
NA,TRBJ1-3,NA,TRBV29-1,13,CSGIRQGGNTIYF,TGCAGCGGGATACGGCAGGGTGGAAACACCATATATTTT
NA,TRBJ1-6,NA,TRBV30,14,CASFYEGVNSPLHF,TGTGCCTCGTTTTACGAGGGTGTGAATTCACCCCTCCACTTT
NA,TRBJ2-3,NA,TRBV5-1,17,CASSWLTGTGNTDTQYF,TGCGCCAGCAGCTGGTTAACCGGGACCGGGAACACAGATACGCAGTATTTT
NA,TRBJ2-5,NA,TRBV6-1,15,CASSESAGGTETQYF,TGTGCCAGCAGTGAGTCGGCAGGAGGGACGGAGACCCAGTACTTC
once,TRBJ1-5,NA,TRBV28,15,CASSPRRVGNQPQHF,TGTGCCAGCAGTCCCCGGAGAGTGGGCAATCAGCCCCAGCATTTT
NA,TRBJ2-3,TRBD2,TRBV6-1,14,CASKSGVSTDTQYF,TGTGCCAGCAAAAGCGGGGTTAGCACAGATACGCAGTATTTT
once,TRBJ2-7,TRBD1,TRBV5-1,14,CASSSGTGSGEQYF,TGCGCCAGCAGCTCCGGGACAGGGTCCGGCGAGCAGTACTTC
NA,TRBJ2-1,NA,TRBV30,13,CAWGPGTGPGQFF,TGTGCCTGGGGACCCGGGACTGGCCCAGGGCAGTTCTTC
NA,TRBJ1-2,NA,TRBV5-1,15,CASSLRADDNYGYTF,TGCGCCAGCAGCTTGCGGGCAGACGATAACTATGGCTACACCTTC
NA,TRBJ2-5,NA,TRBV7-9,15,CASISRGRPGETQYF,TGTGCCAGCATCTCTAGGGGCAGGCCGGGGGAGACCCAGTACTTC
once,TRBJ1-4,NA,TRBV19,14,CASKIAGEGEKLFF,TGTGCCAGTAAAATAGCGGGGGAAGGTGAAAAACTGTTTTTT
once,TRBJ2-1,TRBD2,TRBV7-6,17,CASSSTTAGEVYNEQFF,TGTGCCAGCAGCTCGACAACAGCGGGAGAGGTCTACAATGAGCAGTTCTTC
NA,TRBJ2-7,TRBD2,TRBV7-2,15,CASSWTSGRSHEQYF,TGTGCCAGCAGCTGGACTAGCGGGAGATCCCACGAGCAGTACTTC
NA,TRBJ1-5,TRBD1,TRBV27,15,CASSSGTGGGQPQHF,TGTGCCAGCAGTTCCGGGACAGGGGGAGGTCAGCCCCAGCATTTT
NA,TRBJ1-2,TRBD1,TRBV5-1,14,CASSSDRGDYGYTF,TGCGCCAGCAGCTCGGACAGGGGGGACTATGGCTACACCTTC